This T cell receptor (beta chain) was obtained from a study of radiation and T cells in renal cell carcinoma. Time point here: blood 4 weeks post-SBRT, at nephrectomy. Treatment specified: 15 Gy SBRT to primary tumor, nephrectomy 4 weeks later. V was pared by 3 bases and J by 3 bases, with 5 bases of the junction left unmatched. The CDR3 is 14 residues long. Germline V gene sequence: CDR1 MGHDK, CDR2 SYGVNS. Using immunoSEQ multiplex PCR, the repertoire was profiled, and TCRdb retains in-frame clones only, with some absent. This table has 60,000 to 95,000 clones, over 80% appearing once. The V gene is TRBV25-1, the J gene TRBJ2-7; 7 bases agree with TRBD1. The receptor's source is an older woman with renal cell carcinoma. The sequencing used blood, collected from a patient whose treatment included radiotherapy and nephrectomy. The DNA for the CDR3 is TGTGCCAGCAGTGAGGACAGGTGGGGCTACGAGCAGTACTTC. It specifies CASSEDRWGYEQYF.